Listed below are T cell receptor beta chains from one sample, sequenced in a study of molecular identifiers for immune sequencing clone quantification. TCRdb analysed the PCR reads with MiXCR anew, one entry per CDR3 protein. The data show about 510,000 distinct CDR3 sequences, 20% to 25% seen once. The sequenced sample consisted of naive CD8+ T cells from blood, with Jurkat cell RNA spiked in. Receptor source: a human donor in good health. Some libraries in this study had Jurkat cell RNA spiked in. The CDR3 runs from the conserved cysteine through the conserved F or W. D genes are given only for firm matches. Size is omitted from some rows. Given values are once, few, many or a class for expanded clones.

j_call v_call clone_size d_call cdr3_nt cdr3_aa
TRBJ1-1 TRBV13 many - TGTGCCAGCAGCCATGGTACTGAAGCTTTCTTT CASSHGTEAFF
TRBJ2-5 TRBV6-6 many - TGTGCCAGCAGTTACTCGTTGGCGAACCAAGAGACCCAGTACTTC CASSYSLANQETQYF
TRBJ2-3 TRBV12-3/TRBV12-4 - - TGTGCCAGCGGATACAGTTTCTCGCAGTATTTT CASGYSFSQYF
TRBJ1-6 TRBV7-2 few - TGTGCCAGCAGCTTAGATCTTCGGGGGTTCCCCAATTCACCCCTCCACTTT CASSLDLRGFPNSPLHF
TRBJ2-7 TRBV5-1 many TRBD1 TGCGCCAGCAGCTCGGGACAGGGTCACTACGAGCAGTACTTC CASSSGQGHYEQYF
TRBJ2-2 TRBV5-3 few TRBD1 TGTGCCAGCAGGGGACAGTCCGGGGAGCTGTTTTTT CASRGQSGELFF
TRBJ2-2 TRBV7-9 few TRBD1 TGTGCCAGCAAACAGGGGGCCGGGGAGCTGTTTTTT CASKQGAGELFF
TRBJ2-7 TRBV11-2 many - TGTGCCAGCAGCTTAACGGGGGAGTACTACGAGCAGTACTTC CASSLTGEYYEQYF
TRBJ1-1 TRBV7-9 - - TGTGCCAGCAGCTTCCCGGGGGTTGAATACACTGAAGCTTTCTTT CASSFPGVEYTEAFF
TRBJ1-4 TRBV6-5 - TRBD1 TGTGCCAGCAGTAGCGGGACAGATCCAACTAATGAAAAACTGTTTTTT CASSSGTDPTNEKLFF
TRBJ1-1 TRBV21-1 few - TGTGCCAGCAGCCTTCGGGACGTATCGAACACTGAAGCTTTCTTT CASSLRDVSNTEAFF
TRBJ2-5 TRBV24-1 - TRBD2 TGTGCCACCAGTGAGGGGGGGAAAGAGACCCAGTACTTC CATSEGGKETQYF
TRBJ2-7 TRBV6-2/TRBV6-3 many TRBD1 TGTGCCAGCAGTGCGACAGGGGGAAGCTACGAGCAGTACTTC CASSATGGSYEQYF
TRBJ2-3 TRBV30 - TRBD1 TGTGCCTGGACAGGGGGTTTGACAGATACGCAGTATTTT CAWTGGLTDTQYF
TRBJ1-5 TRBV27 many - TGTGCCAGCAGGCCCCAGAGTTTTGGGTCGTATAGCAATCAGCCCCAGCATTTT CASRPQSFGSYSNQPQHF
TRBJ2-5 TRBV28 - - TGTGCCAGCAGTTTATTAGACGGTCAAGAGACCCAGTACTTC CASSLLDGQETQYF
TRBJ2-2 TRBV9 many - TGTGCCAGCAGCCAGGGAGACACCGGGGAGCTGTTTTTT CASSQGDTGELFF
TRBJ2-7 TRBV9 - - TGTGCCAGCAGCGTAGCGCCAGACAGTACCTACGAGCAGTACTTC CASSVAPDSTYEQYF
TRBJ2-7 TRBV5-5 many - TGTGCCAGCAGCTTGGTCTTGGGTTACGAGCAGTACTTC CASSLVLGYEQYF
TRBJ2-1 TRBV11-2 - - TGTGCCAGCAGCTGGGGGACTTCGACAGGCTACAGTGAGCAGTTCTTC CASSWGTSTGYSEQFF
TRBJ2-2 TRBV12-3/TRBV12-4 - - TGTGCCAGCAGTTTCGGTAGCGCGGCGATCACCGGGGAGCTGTTTTTT CASSFGSAAITGELFF
TRBJ1-1 TRBV12-3/TRBV12-4 many - TGTGCCAGCAGAGCAGGGGTTTTGACTGAAGCTTTCTTT CASRAGVLTEAFF
TRBJ2-5 TRBV19 few - TGTGCCAGTATGGACTACCTCCAAGAGACCCAGTACTTC CASMDYLQETQYF
TRBJ1-1 TRBV7-9 - - TGTGCCAGCAGCCCGTCCTCGGGGGGGGCTCGCACTGAAGCTTTCTTT CASSPSSGGARTEAFF
TRBJ2-7 TRBV7-9 - TRBD1 TGTGCCAGCAGCTCACCTCTCGGGACAGGGTCTTTCTACGAGCAGTACTTC CASSSPLGTGSFYEQYF
TRBJ1-1 TRBV9 many TRBD1 TGTGCCAGCAGCGCCCAAACAGGGGCGAACACTGAAGCTTTCTTT CASSAQTGANTEAFF
TRBJ1-2 TRBV5-6 few - TGTGCCAGCAGCGGCAGAGGATTTGGCTATGGCTACACCTTC CASSGRGFGYGYTF
TRBJ2-1 TRBV7-2 many - TGTGCCAGCAGTACTGGGGTTAGCTCCTACAATGAGCAGTTCTTC CASSTGVSSYNEQFF
TRBJ2-7 TRBV10-3 - - TGTGCCATCAGTGAGTCGACTCTCCAGGGACCCTACGAGCAGTACTTC CAISESTLQGPYEQYF
TRBJ2-2 TRBV5-3 - TRBD2 TGTGCCAGCAGCTTGGAAGGACTAGCGGGGGGGTTCGGGTCAACCGGGGAGCTGTTTTTT CASSLEGLAGGFGSTGELFF
TRBJ2-1 TRBV5-4 many - TGTGCCAGCAGCTTGGCCCTGAATGAGCAGTTCTTC CASSLALNEQFF
TRBJ2-2 TRBV6-1 - - TGTGCCAGCAGTGAGGGATTGAACACCGGGGAGCTGTTTTTT CASSEGLNTGELFF
TRBJ2-7 TRBV6-5 - TRBD2 TGTGCCAGCAGTTACTCTAGCGGGGGGGCCACCTACGTGCAGTACTTC CASSYSSGGATYVQYF
TRBJ2-2 TRBV20-1 few TRBD2 TGCAGTGCTAGAGTCGGGGGGAACGGGGAGCTGTTTTTT CSARVGGNGELFF
TRBJ1-3 TRBV30 few TRBD1 TGTGCCTGGAGTCCCTGGGACAGGGTTGGAAACACCATATATTTT CAWSPWDRVGNTIYF
TRBJ2-6 TRBV27 many TRBD2 TGTGCCAGCAGATGGGGACTAGCGGGAGAGGCTGGGGCCAACGTCCTGACTTTC CASRWGLAGEAGANVLTF
TRBJ2-5 TRBV7-6 few - TGTGCCAGCAGCAGGGACACCCCCCTGGGGACCCAGTACTTC CASSRDTPLGTQYF
TRBJ2-1 TRBV7-2 many - TGTGCCAGCAGCTCCGCGGGGCTAAACTCCTACAATGAGCAGTTCTTC CASSSAGLNSYNEQFF